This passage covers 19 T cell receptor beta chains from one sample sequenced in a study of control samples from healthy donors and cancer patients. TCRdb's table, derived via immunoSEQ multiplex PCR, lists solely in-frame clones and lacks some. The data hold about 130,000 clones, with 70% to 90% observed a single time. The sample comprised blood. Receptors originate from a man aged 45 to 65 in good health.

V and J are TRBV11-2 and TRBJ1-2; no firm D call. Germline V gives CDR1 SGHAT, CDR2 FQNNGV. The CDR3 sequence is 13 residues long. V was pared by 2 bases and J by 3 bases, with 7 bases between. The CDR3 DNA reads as TGTGCCAGCAGCTTACAAGCTGACTATGGCTACACCTTC. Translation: CASSLQADYGYTF.

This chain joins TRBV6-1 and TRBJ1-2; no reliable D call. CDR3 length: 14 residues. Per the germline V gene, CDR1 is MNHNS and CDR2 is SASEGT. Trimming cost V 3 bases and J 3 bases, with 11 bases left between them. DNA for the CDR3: TGTGCCAGCAGTGATCCAGGTCGTCACTATGGCTACACCTTC. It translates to CASSDPGRHYGYTF.

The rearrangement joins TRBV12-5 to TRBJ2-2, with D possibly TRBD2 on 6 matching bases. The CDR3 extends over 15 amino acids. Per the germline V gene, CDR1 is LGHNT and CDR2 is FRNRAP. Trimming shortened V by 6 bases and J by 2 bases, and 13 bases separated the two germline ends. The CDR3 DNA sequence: TGTGCTAGTGGCCTCGGGACTTTTAACACCGGGGAGCTGTTTTTT. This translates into CASGLGTFNTGELFF.

The CDR3: CASSGAGGRTGELFF. The CDR3, as DNA: TGTGCCAGCAGTGGTGCGGGGGGCCGTACCGGGGAGCTGTTTTTT. V and J are TRBV28 and TRBJ2-2; 8 positions match TRBD2. Germline CDR1 MDHEN, CDR2 SYDVKM. This CDR3 is 15 amino acids long. Trimming took 5 bases from V and 5 from J; bases not matched to a gene: 7. Looking up the rest from reference TRBV28 and TRBJ2-2 gives the full variable domain: DVKVTQSSRYLVKRTGEKVFLECVQDMDHENMFWYRQDPGLGLRLIYFSYDVKMKEKGDIPEGYSVSREKKERFSLILESASTNQTSMYLCASSGAGGRTGELFFGEGSRLTVL.

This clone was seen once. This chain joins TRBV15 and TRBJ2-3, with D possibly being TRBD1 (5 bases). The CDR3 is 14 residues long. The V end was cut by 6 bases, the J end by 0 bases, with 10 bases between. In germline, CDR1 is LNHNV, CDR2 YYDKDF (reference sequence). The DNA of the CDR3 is TGTGCCACCAGTAGGGGAACTAGCACAGATACGCAGTATTTT. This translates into CATSRGTSTDTQYF.

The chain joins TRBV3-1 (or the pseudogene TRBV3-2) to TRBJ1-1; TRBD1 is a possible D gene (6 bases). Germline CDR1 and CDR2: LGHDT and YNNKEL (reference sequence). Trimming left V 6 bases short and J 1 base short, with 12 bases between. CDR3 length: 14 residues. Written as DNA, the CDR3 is TGTGCCAGCAGTCGGGACATATCGAACACTGAAGCTTTCTTT. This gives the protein CASSRDISNTEAFF.

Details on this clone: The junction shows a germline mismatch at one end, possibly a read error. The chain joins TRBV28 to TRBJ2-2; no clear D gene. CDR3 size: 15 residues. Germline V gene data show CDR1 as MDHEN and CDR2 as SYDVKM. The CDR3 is CASSLYRTSSGELFF. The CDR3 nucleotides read TGTGCCAGCAGTTTATACCGCACGTCCTCCGGCGAGCTGTTTTTT.

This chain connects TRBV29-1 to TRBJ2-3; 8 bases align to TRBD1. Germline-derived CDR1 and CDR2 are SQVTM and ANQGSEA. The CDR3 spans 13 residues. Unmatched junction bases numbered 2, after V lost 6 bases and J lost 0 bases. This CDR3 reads CSVDRASTDTQYF. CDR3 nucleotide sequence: TGCAGCGTGGACAGGGCAAGCACAGATACGCAGTATTTT.

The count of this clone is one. The DNA for the CDR3 is TGCGCCAGCAGCTCCAGACAGTACCAAGAGACCCAGTACTTC. Encoded protein: CASSSRQYQETQYF. The chain has TRBV5-1 and TRBJ2-5, with TRBD1 as a possible D gene (5 bases). This CDR3 is 14 amino acids long. Germline lookup yields CDR1 SGHRS and CDR2 YFSETQ. V was cut by 3 bases and J by 0 bases, with 9 bases left in between.

The DNA of the CDR3 is TGCGCCAGCAAAACAAGGGGCTCCTACGAGCAGTACTTC. Its translation is CASKTRGSYEQYF. The chain couples TRBV10-2 to TRBJ2-7; possible D gene TRBD1, 5 bases. Trimming shortened V by 7 bases and J by 0 bases, and 10 bases separated the two germline ends. This CDR3 is built from 13 residues. Germline V gives CDR1 WSHSY, CDR2 SAAADI.

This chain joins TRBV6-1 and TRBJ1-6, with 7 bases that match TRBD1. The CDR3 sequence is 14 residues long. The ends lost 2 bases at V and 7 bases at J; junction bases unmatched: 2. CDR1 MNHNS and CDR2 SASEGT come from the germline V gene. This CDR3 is CASSEWTGNSPLHF. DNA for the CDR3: TGTGCCAGCAGTGAATGGACAGGAAATTCACCCCTCCACTTT.

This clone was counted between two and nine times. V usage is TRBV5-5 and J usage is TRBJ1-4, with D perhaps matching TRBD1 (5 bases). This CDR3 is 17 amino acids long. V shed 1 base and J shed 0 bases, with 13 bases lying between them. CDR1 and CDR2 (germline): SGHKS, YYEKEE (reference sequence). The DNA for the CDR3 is TGTGCCAGCAGCTTGCTATGGCAGGGATCAACTAATGAAAAACTGTTTTTT. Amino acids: CASSLLWQGSTNEKLFF.

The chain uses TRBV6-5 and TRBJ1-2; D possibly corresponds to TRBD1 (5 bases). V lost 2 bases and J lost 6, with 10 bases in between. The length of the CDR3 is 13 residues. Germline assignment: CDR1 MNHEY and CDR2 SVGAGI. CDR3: CASSYSRDDGYTF. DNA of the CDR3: TGTGCCAGCAGTTACAGCAGGGATGATGGCTACACCTTC.

The CDR3 sequence is CASSERAGLSPLHF. CDR3 in DNA: TGTGCCAGCAGTGAAAGGGCAGGGCTGTCACCCCTCCACTTT. This chain uses TRBV2 with TRBJ1-6, with D possibly TRBD1 on 5 matching bases. This CDR3 is 14 amino acids long. Deletions cut 2 bases from V and 10 bases from J, with 12 bases between. Germline V gene data show CDR1 as SNHLY and CDR2 as FYNNEI.

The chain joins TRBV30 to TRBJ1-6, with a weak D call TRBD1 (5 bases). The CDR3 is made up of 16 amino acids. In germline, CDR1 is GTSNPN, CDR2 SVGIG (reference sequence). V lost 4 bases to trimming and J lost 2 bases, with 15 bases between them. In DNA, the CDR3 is TGTGCCTGGACGGGCGTCGGAGGGGCCTATAATTCACCCCTCCACTTT. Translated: CAWTGVGGAYNSPLHF. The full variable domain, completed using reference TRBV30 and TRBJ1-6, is SQTIHQWPATLVQPVGSPLSLECTVEGTSNPNLYWYRQAAGRGLQLLFYSVGIGQISSEVPQNLSASRPQDRQFILSSKKLLLSDSGFYLCAWTGVGGAYNSPLHFGNGTRLTVT.

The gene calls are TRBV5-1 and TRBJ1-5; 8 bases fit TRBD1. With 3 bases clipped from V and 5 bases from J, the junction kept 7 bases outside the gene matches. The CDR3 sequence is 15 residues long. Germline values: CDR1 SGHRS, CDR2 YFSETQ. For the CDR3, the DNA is TGCGCCAGCAGCTCCAACAGGGGGGAGGATCAGCCCCAGCATTTT. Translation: CASSSNRGEDQPQHF.

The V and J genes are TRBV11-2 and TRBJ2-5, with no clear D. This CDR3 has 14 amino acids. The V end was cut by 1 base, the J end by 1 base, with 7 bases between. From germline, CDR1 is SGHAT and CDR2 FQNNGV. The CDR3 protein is CASSLVSPQETQYF. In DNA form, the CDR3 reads TGTGCCAGCAGCTTAGTGTCTCCCCAAGAGACCCAGTACTTC.

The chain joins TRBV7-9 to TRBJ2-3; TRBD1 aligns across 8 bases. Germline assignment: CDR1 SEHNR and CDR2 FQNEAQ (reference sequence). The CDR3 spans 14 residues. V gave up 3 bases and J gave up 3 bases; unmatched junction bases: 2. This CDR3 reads CASSFGQGTDTQYF. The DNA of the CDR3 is TGTGCCAGCAGCTTTGGACAGGGTACAGATACGCAGTATTTT.

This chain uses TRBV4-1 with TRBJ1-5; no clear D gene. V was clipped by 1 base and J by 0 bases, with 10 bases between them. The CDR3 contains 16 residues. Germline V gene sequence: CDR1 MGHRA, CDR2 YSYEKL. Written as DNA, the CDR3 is TGCGCCAGCAGCCAAGTCGGGGTTGCTAGCAATCAGCCCCAGCATTTT. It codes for CASSQVGVASNQPQHF.